This TCR beta chain emerged from a study of CD8 T cells in Susac syndrome. Reverse transcription used about 0.45 to 1 ug RNA and random hexamers. TCRdb recomputed calls from the immunoSEQ multiplex PCR reads with MiXCR, one row per CDR3 protein. There are around 71,000 distinct CDR3 sequences in the sample; around 96% occur only once, and 0.11% lies in the top ten. Germline CDR1 and CDR2: MGHRA and YSYEKL. CDR3 length equals 15 residues. With 2 bases removed from V and 6 bases from J, the gap between germline ends came to 16 bases. The sequencing sample was made of CD4+ T cells from PBMCs. The receptor comes from a human donor with multiple sclerosis. The V and J genes are TRBV4-1 and TRBJ1-1; the D is unclear. CDR3 coding DNA: TGCGCCAGCAGCCAAATATACCCGGGGAAAGCTGAAGCTTTCTTT. This translates into CASSQIYPGKAEAFF.